Presented here are 21 T cell receptor beta chains from one specimen sequenced in a study of Tregs in tolerant kidney transplant recipients. Profiled with immunoSEQ multiplex PCR; TCRdb holds only in-frame clones, not every one. The sample has roughly 250,000 clones; roughly 80% are singletons. Source material: CD4+ T cells from blood. The receptors originated from a human donor in good health.

This clone has a single count. This chain links TRBV6-1 with TRBJ1-2, with D uncertain. The V gene lost 3 bases and the J gene lost 13 bases, with 18 bases spanning the gap. In germline, CDR1 is MNHNS, CDR2 SASEGT. This CDR3 contains 13 residues. The DNA for the CDR3 is TGTGCCAGCAGTGATGGACTCCTTTTGTTTAGCACCTTC. It specifies CASSDGLLLFSTF.

The rearrangement links TRBV2 to TRBJ2-5, with D possibly TRBD1 on 6 matching bases. The J call may be mistaken, given a closer DNA end match to TRBJ2-7. This CDR3 region has 15 residues. Germline-derived CDR1 and CDR2 are SNHLY and FYNNEI. DNA of the CDR3: TGTGCCAGCAGCGCAATCAGGGGCGCGGCCTACGAGCAGTACTTC. Protein product: CASSAIRGAAYEQYF.

The V call is TRBV19, the J call TRBJ1-2; TRBD1 matches 7 bases. V lost 7 bases to trimming and J lost 1 base; unmatched junction nucleotides: 9. The V gene's germline CDR1 is LNHDA and CDR2 SQIVND (reference sequence). This CDR3 has 15 residues. This chain's CDR3 is CASNTFGTVNYGYTF. In DNA form, the CDR3 reads TGTGCCAGTAATACGTTCGGGACAGTTAACTATGGCTACACCTTC.

The chain has TRBV12-5 and TRBJ2-7; D is uncertain. V lost 5 bases, J lost 3 bases, and 11 bases lay in between. CDR1 and CDR2 (germline): LGHNT, FRNRAP. This CDR3 is 13 amino acids long. DNA of the CDR3: TGTGCTAGTGGTCCCCGGGTAGACTACGAGCAGTACTTC. Protein product: CASGPRVDYEQYF.

J is TRBJ1-1 and V is TRBV7-9; D perhaps matches TRBD1 (6 bases). Deletions cut 1 base from V and 4 bases from J, with 16 bases between. This CDR3 spans 16 amino acids. CDR1 and CDR2 from the germline V gene are SEHNR and FQNEAQ (reference sequence). For the CDR3, the DNA is TGTGCCAGCAGCTTAGGAGGTACAGGGAAGGGCACTGAAGCTTTCTTT. Translation: CASSLGGTGKGTEAFF.

This clone is a singleton in its sample. The V and J genes are TRBV2 and TRBJ2-5; D unresolved. The germline V gene encodes CDR1 SNHLY and CDR2 FYNNEI. The CDR3 spans 10 residues. Trimming stripped 6 bases from V and 7 bases from J, with 6 bases between. The CDR3 bases are TGTGCCAGCAGGGAAAGGACCCAGTACTTC. Protein product: CASRERTQYF.

This clone was seen only a few times. V is TRBV11-2 and J is TRBJ2-3; D not resolved. The CDR3 has 12 amino acids. Germline V CDR1 and CDR2: SGHAT, FQNNGV. V shed 0 bases and J shed 6 bases, with 4 bases lying between them. The CDR3 protein is CASSLDRDTQYF. CDR3 nucleotides: TGTGCCAGCAGCTTAGATCGGGATACGCAGTATTTT.

This chain links TRBV27 with TRBJ1-5; D gene ambiguous. The CDR3 spans 15 residues. V lost 0 bases, J lost 2 bases, and 8 bases lay in between. CDR1 MNHEY and CDR2 SMNVEV come from the germline V gene (reference sequence). CDR3 sequence reads: CASSLSNWGNQPQHF. CDR3 DNA: TGTGCCAGCAGTTTATCGAATTGGGGCAATCAGCCCCAGCATTTT.

V gene TRBV6-5 combines with J gene TRBJ2-2; possible D gene TRBD1, 5 bases. Germline-derived CDR1 and CDR2 are MNHEY and SVGAGI. The CDR3 consists of 12 residues. V was shortened by 6 bases and J by 5 bases, with 7 bases between the two germline ends. The DNA for the CDR3 is TGTGCCAGCAGGTACAGGACCGGGGAGCTGTTTTTT. Encoded protein: CASRYRTGELFF.

The CDR3 sequence: CSVAIPGKETQYF. The CDR3 nucleotides are TGCAGCGTCGCTATCCCCGGGAAAGAGACCCAGTACTTC. The chain carries TRBV29-1 and TRBJ2-5, with D possibly TRBD2 on 5 matching bases. The CDR3 length is 13 residues. Trimming stripped 6 bases from V and 3 bases from J, with 14 bases between. The germline CDR1 and CDR2 sequences are SQVTM and ANQGSEA.

The V gene is TRBV5-1, the J gene TRBJ1-2, with D possibly being TRBD1 (5 bases). Trimming took 5 bases from V and 2 from J, leaving 13 bases between them. Germline values: CDR1 SGHRS, CDR2 YFSETQ. The CDR3 is 14 residues long. CDR3 in DNA: TGCGCCAGCAGTCCTCCCGCAGGGAACTATGGCTACACCTTC. Its protein product is CASSPPAGNYGYTF.

The J gene is TRBJ2-3, the V gene TRBV11-2; 7 bases match TRBD1. The J segment lost 5 bases and the V segment lost 4 bases, leaving 9 bases of the junction unmatched. Germline V lookup: CDR1 SGHAT, CDR2 FQNNGV. This CDR3 comprises 15 residues. CDR3 residues: CASSSPGGARDTQYF. For the CDR3, the DNA is TGTGCCAGCAGCTCCCCAGGGGGAGCGCGAGATACGCAGTATTTT.

This clone was found once. The chain joins TRBV4-2 to TRBJ2-3; 10 nucleotides align to TRBD2. This CDR3 has 15 residues. Germline values: CDR1 LGHNA, CDR2 YNFKEQ. J gave up 10 bases and V 6 bases, and 13 bases lay outside the gene matches. The CDR3 DNA reads TGTGCCAGCAGTCCCGCCGGGACTAGCGTCGGGCCGCAGTATTTT. Protein sequence: CASSPAGTSVGPQYF.

The rearrangement joins TRBV28 to TRBJ2-4; TRBD1 or TRBD2 may be the D gene (5 bases each). The CDR3 contains 12 residues. V gave up 2 bases and J gave up 8 bases, with 7 bases separating them. The germline V gene has CDR1 MDHEN and CDR2 SYDVKM. The CDR3 nucleotides are TGTGCCAGCAGTTTACTGGGGGACATTCAGTACTTC. This encodes CASSLLGDIQYF.

A word on this clone: This sample also contains other DNA sequences that code for the same CDR3. V usage is TRBV6-6 and J usage is TRBJ1-1; D remains unclear. V lost 2 bases and J lost 1, with 5 bases in between. The CDR3 has 13 residues. CDR1 is MNHNY, CDR2 SVGAGI, per germline (reference sequence). The CDR3 DNA follows: TGTGCCAGCAGTTACAGGGCGAACACTGAAGCTTTCTTT. As protein: CASSYRANTEAFF.

This clone was observed a single time. The genes are TRBV6-1 and TRBJ2-7; tentative D call: TRBD2 (5 bases). The CDR3 has 15 residues. Trimming took 2 bases from V and 3 from J, leaving 14 bases between them. Per the germline V gene, CDR1 is MNHNS and CDR2 is SASEGT. CDR3 DNA: TGTGCCAGCAGTGAAATGCCAGCGGCCGTCTACGAGCAGTACTTC. Amino acids: CASSEMPAAVYEQYF.

This chain connects TRBV25-1 to TRBJ2-7; TRBD1 aligns across 7 bases. From germline, CDR1 is MGHDK and CDR2 SYGVNS. The J segment lost 4 bases and the V segment lost 7 bases, leaving 10 bases of the junction unmatched. The CDR3 consists of 14 residues. The CDR3 nucleotides are TGTGCCAGCAAAAGGACAGGAGTTTCTTACGAGCAGTACTTC. Translation gives CASKRTGVSYEQYF.

The chain employs TRBV19 and TRBJ1-2, with no clear D. V gave up 5 bases and J gave up 4 bases, with 17 bases separating them. The CDR3 is made up of 15 amino acids. The germline V gene encodes CDR1 LNHDA and CDR2 SQIVND (reference sequence). The CDR3 is CASSEQPPYLYGYTF. In DNA form, the CDR3 reads TGTGCCAGTAGTGAACAACCACCTTACCTCTATGGCTACACCTTC.

V is TRBV5-1 and J is TRBJ1-2, with D unclear. Trimming removed 4 bases from V and 4 bases from J, with 11 bases in between. Germline V gene sequence: CDR1 SGHRS, CDR2 YFSETQ. The length of the CDR3 is 13 residues. The CDR3 loop reads CASSPLGTYGYTF. The CDR3 DNA reads TGCGCCAGCAGCCCCCTGGGCACCTATGGCTACACCTTC.

This clone was picked up one time. The chain uses TRBV19 and TRBJ2-2, with D uncertain. Germline CDR1 LNHDA, CDR2 SQIVND (reference sequence). V lost 7 bases and J 7 bases, leaving 13 bases between the germline ends. The CDR3 length is 13 residues. The CDR3 sequence: CASNPSVGGELFF. The CDR3 bases are TGTGCCAGTAATCCTAGTGTCGGCGGGGAGCTGTTTTTT.

The rearrangement uses TRBV2 and TRBJ2-2; 9 bases are shared with TRBD2. Germline CDR1 is SNHLY and CDR2 is FYNNEI. Trimming removed 5 bases from V and 2 bases from J; junction bases left unmatched: 6. This CDR3 contains 16 residues. The CDR3 coding sequence is TGTGCCAGCAGTATAACGACTAGCGGAAACACCGGGGAGCTGTTTTTT. Encoded protein: CASSITTSGNTGELFF.